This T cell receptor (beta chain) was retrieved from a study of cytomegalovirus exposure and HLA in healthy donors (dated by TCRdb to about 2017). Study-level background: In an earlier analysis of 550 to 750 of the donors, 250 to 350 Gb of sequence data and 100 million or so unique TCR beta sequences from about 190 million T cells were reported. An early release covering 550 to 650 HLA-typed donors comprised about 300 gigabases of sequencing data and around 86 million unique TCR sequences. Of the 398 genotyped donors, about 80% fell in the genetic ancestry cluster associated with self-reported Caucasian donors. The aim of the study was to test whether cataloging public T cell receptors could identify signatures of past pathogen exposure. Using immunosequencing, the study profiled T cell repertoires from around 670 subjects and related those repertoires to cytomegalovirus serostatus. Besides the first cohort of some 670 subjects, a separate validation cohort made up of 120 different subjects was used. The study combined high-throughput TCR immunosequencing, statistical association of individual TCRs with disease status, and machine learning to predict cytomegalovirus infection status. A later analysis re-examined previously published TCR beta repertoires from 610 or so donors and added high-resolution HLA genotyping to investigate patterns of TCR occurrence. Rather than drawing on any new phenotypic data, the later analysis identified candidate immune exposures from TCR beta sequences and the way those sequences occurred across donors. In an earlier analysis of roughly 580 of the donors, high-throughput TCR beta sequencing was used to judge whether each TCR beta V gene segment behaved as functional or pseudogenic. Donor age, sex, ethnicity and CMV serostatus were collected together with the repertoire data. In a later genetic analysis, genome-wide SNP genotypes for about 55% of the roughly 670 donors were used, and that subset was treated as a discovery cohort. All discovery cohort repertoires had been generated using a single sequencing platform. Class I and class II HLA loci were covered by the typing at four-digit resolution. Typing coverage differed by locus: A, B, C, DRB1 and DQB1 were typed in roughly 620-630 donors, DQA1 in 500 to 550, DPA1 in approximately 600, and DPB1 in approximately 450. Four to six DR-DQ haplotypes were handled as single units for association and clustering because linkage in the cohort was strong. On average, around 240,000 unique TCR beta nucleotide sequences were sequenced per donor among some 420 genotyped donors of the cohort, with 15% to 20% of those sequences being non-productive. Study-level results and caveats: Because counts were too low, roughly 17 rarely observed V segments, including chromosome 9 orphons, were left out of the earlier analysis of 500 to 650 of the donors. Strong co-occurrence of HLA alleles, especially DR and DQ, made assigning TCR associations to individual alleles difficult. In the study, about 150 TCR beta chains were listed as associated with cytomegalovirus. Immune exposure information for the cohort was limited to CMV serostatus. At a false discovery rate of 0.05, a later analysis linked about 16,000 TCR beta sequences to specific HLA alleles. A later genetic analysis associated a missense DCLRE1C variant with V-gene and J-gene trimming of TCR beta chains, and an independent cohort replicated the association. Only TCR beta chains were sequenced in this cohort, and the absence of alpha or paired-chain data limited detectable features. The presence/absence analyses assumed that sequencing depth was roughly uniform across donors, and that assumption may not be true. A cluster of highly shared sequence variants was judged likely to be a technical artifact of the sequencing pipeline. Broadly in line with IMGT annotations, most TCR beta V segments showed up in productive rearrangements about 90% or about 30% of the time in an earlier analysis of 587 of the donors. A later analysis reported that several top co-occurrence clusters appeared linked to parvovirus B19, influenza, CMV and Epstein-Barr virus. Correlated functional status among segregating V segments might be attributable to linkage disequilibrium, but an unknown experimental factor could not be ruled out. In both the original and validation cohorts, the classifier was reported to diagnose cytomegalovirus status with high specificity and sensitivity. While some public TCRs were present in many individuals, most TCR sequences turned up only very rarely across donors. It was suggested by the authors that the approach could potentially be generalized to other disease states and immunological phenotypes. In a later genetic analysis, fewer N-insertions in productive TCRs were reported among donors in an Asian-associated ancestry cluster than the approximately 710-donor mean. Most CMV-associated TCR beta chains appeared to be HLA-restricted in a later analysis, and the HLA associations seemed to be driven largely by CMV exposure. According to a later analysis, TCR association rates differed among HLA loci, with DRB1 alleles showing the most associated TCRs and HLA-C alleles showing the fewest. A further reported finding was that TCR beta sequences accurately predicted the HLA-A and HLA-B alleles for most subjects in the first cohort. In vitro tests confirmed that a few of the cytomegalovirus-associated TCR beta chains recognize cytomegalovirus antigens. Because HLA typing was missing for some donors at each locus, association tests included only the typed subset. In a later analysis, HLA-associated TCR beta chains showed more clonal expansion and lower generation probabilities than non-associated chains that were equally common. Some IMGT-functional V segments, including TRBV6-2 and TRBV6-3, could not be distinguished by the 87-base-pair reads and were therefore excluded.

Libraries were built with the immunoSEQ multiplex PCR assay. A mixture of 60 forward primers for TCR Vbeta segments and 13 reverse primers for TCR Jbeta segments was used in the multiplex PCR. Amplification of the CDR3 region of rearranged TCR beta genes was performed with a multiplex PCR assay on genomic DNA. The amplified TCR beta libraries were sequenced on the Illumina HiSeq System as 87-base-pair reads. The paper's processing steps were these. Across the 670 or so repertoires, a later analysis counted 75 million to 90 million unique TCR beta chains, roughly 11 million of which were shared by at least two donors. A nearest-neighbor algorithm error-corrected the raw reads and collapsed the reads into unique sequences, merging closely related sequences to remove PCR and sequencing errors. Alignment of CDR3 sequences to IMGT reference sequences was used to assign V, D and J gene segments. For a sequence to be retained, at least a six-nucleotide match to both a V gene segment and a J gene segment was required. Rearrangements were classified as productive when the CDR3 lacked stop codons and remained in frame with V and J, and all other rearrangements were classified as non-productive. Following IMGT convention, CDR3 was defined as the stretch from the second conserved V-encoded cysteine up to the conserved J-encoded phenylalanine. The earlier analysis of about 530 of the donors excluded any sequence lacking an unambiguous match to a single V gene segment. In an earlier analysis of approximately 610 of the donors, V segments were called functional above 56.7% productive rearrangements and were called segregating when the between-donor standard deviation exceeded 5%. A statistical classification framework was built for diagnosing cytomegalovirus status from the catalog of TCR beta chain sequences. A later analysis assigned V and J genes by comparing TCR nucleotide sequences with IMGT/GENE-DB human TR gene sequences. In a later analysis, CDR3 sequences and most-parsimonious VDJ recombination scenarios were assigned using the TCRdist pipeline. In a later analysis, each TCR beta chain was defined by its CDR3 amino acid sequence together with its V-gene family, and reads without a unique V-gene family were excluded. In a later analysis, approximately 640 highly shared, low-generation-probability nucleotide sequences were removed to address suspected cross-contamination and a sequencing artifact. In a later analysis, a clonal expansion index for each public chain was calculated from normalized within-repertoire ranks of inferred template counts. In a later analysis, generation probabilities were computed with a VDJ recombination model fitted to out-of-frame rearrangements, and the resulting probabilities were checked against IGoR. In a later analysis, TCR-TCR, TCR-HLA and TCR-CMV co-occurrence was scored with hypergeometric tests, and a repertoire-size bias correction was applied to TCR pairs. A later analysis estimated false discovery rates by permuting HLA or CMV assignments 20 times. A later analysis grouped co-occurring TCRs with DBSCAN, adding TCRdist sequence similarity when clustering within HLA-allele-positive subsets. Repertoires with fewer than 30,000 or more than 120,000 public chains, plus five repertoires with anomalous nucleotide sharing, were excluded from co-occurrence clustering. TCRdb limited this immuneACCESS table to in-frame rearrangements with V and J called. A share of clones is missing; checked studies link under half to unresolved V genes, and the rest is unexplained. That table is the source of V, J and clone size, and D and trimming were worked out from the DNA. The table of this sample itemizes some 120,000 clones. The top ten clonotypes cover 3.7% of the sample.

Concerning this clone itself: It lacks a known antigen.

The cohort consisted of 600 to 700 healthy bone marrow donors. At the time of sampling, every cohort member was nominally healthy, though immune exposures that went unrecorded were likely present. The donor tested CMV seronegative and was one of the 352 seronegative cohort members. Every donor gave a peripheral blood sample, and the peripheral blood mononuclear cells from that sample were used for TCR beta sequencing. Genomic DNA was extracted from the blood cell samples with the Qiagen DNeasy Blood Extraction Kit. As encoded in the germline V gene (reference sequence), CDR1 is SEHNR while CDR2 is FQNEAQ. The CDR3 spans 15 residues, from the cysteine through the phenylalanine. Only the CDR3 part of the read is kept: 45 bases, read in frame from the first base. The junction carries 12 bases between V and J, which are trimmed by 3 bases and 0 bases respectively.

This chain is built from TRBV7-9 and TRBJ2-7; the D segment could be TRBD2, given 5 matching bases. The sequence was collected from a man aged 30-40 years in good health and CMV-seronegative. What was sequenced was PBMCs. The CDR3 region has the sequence CASSLKEDSSYEQYF. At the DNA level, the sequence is TGTGCCAGCAGCTTGAAGGAGGACTCCTCCTACGAGCAGTACTTC.